This TCR beta chain was sequenced for a study of response to subunit inactivated influenza vaccine. In TCRdb, the RT-PCR reads were re-called with MiXCR into one record per CDR3 protein. Here the sample spans about 170,000 distinct CDR3 sequences, approximately 12% being singletons. Trimming removed 0 bases from V and 3 bases from J, with 13 bases in between. This CDR3 is built from 15 residues. Germline CDR1 is SGDLS and CDR2 is YYNGEE. These data also formed part of another study, on T cells expressing NK-cell markers. That source adds: The authors generated TCR beta cDNA through 5'RACE template switching with UMIs. Sorted CD3+CD56-NKG2C+, CD3+CD56+NKG2C- and CD3+CD56+NKG2C+ T cells were the source of the TCR beta repertoires. It was still unclear whether expanded NKG2C+ T cell clones were HCMV specific.

This chain links TRBV9 with TRBJ2-7; perhaps TRBD2 as D (6 bases). The source material was CD8+ T cells sorted from PBMCs, sampled 11 to 12 days after vaccination. This receptor was taken from a man aged 45-60 years who received an inactivated influenza vaccine. The CDR3 nucleotides are TGTGCCAGCAGCGTAGCTCCCGAGGGAGGCTACGAGCAGTACTTC. It encodes CASSVAPEGGYEQYF.